Shown below are 6 T cell receptor beta chains from a single sample sequenced in a study of blood T cell repertoires in COVID-19. Sequenced by immunoSEQ multiplex PCR; TCRdb stores in-frame clones only, minus some. The profile shows 270,000 or so clones, about nine tenths of them singletons. Sequencing was performed on PBMCs or T cells enriched from blood (not recorded which). The source is a woman in her thirties with acute COVID-19.

The CDR3 loop is CASSLDLGETQYF. The CDR3 coding sequence is TGTGCCAGCAGCTTAGATCTAGGAGAGACCCAGTACTTC. The chain combines TRBV7-8 with TRBJ2-5; no clear D gene. CDR3 size: 13 residues. Trimming removed 1 base from V and 4 bases from J, with 7 bases in between. The V gene's germline CDR1 is SGHVS and CDR2 FQNEAQ.

The CDR3 loop reads CASSLAGNTEAFF. The CDR3 nucleotides read TGTGCCAGCAGCTTAGCGGGGAACACTGAAGCTTTCTTT. The chain joins TRBV11-3 to TRBJ1-1, with no clear D. V lost 1 base and J lost 1, with 4 bases in between. In germline, CDR1 is SGHNT, CDR2 YENEEA. CDR3 length: 13 amino acids.

The genes are TRBV27 and TRBJ2-2; 7 bases agree with TRBD2. The CDR3 contains 16 residues. Germline lookup yields CDR1 MNHEY and CDR2 SMNVEV (reference sequence). With V trimmed by 4 bases and J by 4 bases, 9 bases remained unmatched. The CDR3 region has the DNA TGTGCCAGCAGTTCTCTAGCGGAAGAAATCACCGGGGAGCTGTTTTTT. The encoded protein is CASSSLAEEITGELFF.

The chain is built from TRBV7-3 and TRBJ2-3, with 8 bases identical to TRBD2. J was trimmed by 2 bases and V by 5 bases; bases with no gene match: 9. The CDR3 spans 16 residues. Germline lookup yields CDR1 SGHTA and CDR2 FQGTGA. The CDR3 spells CASSPKLAVATDTQYF. The CDR3 region has the DNA TGTGCCAGCAGCCCTAAACTAGCGGTGGCCACAGATACGCAGTATTTT. The whole variable domain, filled in from reference TRBV7-3 and TRBJ2-3, reads GAGVSQTPSNKVTEKGKYVELRCDPISGHTALYWYRQSLGQGPEFLIYFQGTGAADDSGLPNDRFFAVRPEGSVSTLKIQRTERGDSAVYLCASSPKLAVATDTQYFGPGTRLTVL.

The V gene is TRBV19, the J gene TRBJ1-1, with D unresolved. The CDR3 covers 13 residues. CDR1 LNHDA and CDR2 SQIVND come from the germline V gene (reference sequence). Between the trimmed V and J ends, which lost 7 bases and 1 base, there was a span of 10 bases. The DNA for the CDR3 is TGTGCCAGTACCCACAGAGAGAACACTGAAGCTTTCTTT. Its translation: CASTHRENTEAFF.

For this clone: Other DNA sequences in this sample translate to the same CDR3. This chain links TRBV5-1 with TRBJ2-1, with TRBD1 matching over 8 bases. The ends lost 0 bases at V and 8 bases at J; junction bases unmatched: 4. This CDR3 spans 14 amino acids. Per germline, CDR1 SGHRS and CDR2 YFSETQ. The CDR3 is CASSLGQGADEQFF. As DNA, the CDR3 is TGCGCCAGCAGCTTGGGGCAGGGGGCTGATGAGCAGTTCTTC.